The TCR beta chain described here comes from a study of early T cells in non-severe SARS-CoV-2 infection (dated by TCRdb to the early 2020s). Some background on the complete study: TCR sequencing used bulk RNA from unsorted whole blood, so alpha and beta chains could not be paired. Findings and caveats that apply to the study as a whole: Matching against VDJdb was skewed toward anti-spike CD8 responses, likely underestimated virus-specific expansions, and missed private and CD4 specificities.

Remarks on this clonotype: The clone's antigen remains unknown. Base qualities are not provided; no much larger clone lies one nucleotide away.

Library construction relied on 5' RACE. The sample was run on a NextSeq 500. The TCR library protocol attached unique molecular identifiers to individual cDNA molecules to correct for sequencing error and PCR bias. TCR alpha and beta chains were both sequenced, and the abundances of alpha and beta sequences in each sample were closely correlated with each other. The authors' analysis ran thus. Decombinator V4 was used to perform V gene, J gene and CDR3 annotation of TCR sequences. Expanded TCRs were defined as changing significantly between any two time points under a Poisson model with p below 0.0001. TCR abundances were normalised to the total number of TCRs sequenced per sample and were expressed as counts per million. A search of VDJdb, accessed on 1 November 2021, was run for TCRs annotated to CMV, EBV and SARS-CoV-2, with TCRs annotated for multiple antigens excluded. The public reads were reanalyzed by TCRdb: fastp trimming at Q25, MiXCR alignment, in-frame beta chains only. Every distinct CDR3 protein forms one entry, paired with its most common genes and DNA. The V and J calls and clone size come from TCRdb's table, not from the authors' own analysis. The sample yields around 50,000 distinct CDR3 sequences; around 12% were counted once. Clones ranked in the top ten supply more than 3.5% of the sample.

A case-control design nested within a healthcare worker cohort in London, UK, was used, with weekly nasopharyngeal swab PCR tests and blood sampling performed. Healthcare workers were enrolled in the week of the UK lockdown, from 23 to 31 March 2020, and were followed every week for up to 16 weeks. This receptor was identified in an adult who was a healthcare worker with PCR-confirmed SARS-CoV-2 infection or an uninfected control (not recorded which). Sequencing was done on a sample of whole blood.

The nucleotide sequence reads as follows: TGTGCCAGTAGTATCTTTGGACAGCCTAACTATGGCTACACCTTC. The encoded protein is CASSIFGQPNYGYTF. The chain is made from TRBV19 and TRBJ1-2; the D gene is perhaps TRBD1, from 6 matching bases. V and J lose 3 bases and 0 bases, and a span of 11 bases separates them. For CDR1 and CDR2, the germline V gene (reference sequence) lists LNHDA and SQIVND. Including cysteine and phenylalanine, the CDR3 has 15 amino acids. CDR3 DNA is the only sequence kept; it has 45 bases, read in frame from the first base.